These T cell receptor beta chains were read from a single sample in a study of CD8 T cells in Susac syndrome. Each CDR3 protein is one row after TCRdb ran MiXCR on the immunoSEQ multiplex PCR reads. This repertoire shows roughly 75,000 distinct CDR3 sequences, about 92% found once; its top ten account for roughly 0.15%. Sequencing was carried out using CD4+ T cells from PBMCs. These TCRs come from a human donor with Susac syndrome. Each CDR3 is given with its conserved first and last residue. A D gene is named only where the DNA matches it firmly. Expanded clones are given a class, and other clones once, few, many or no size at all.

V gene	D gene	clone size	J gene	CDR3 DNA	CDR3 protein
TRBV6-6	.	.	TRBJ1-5	TGTGCCAGCACCCCTGACGGCCTTGGACAGCCCCAGCATTTT	CASTPDGLGQPQHF
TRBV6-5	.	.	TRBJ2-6	TGTGCCAGCAGTTACGAAGGGTTTGGGGCCAACGTCCTGACTTTC	CASSYEGFGANVLTF
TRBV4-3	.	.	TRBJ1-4	TGCGCCAGCAGCCAAGACCCCAGGGCTAAACTGTTTTTT	CASSQDPRAKLFF
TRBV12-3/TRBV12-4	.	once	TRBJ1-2	TGTGCCAGCAGTTTGGGGGGCATTGGATATGGCTACACCTTC	CASSLGGIGYGYTF
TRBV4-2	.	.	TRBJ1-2	TGTGCCAGCAGCCTTAATCGGGGAGTGATCGGCGGCTACACCTTC	CASSLNRGVIGGYTF
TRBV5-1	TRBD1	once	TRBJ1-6	TGCGCCAGCAGCTCCCGAGGACAGGCCTCCCCAGATTCACCCCTCCACTTT	CASSSRGQASPDSPLHF
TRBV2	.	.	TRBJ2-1	TGTGCCAGCAGTGACAGGGCAGGACGAGGGGTAAGGCAGTTCTTC	CASSDRAGRGVRQFF
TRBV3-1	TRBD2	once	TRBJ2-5	TGTGCCAGCAGCCAAATCCTGGGGGGACTAGCCGAGACCCAGTACTTC	CASSQILGGLAETQYF
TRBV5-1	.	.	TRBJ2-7	TGCGCCAGCACTCTGGGAGGGACAGCGAACTACGAGCAGTACTTC	CASTLGGTANYEQYF
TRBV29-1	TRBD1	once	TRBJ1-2	TGCAGCGTTGGGCAGGGACAGGCGGACTATGGCTACACCTTC	CSVGQGQADYGYTF
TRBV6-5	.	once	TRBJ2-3	TGTGCCAGCAGTTACACCAGGGACACAGATACGCAGTATTTT	CASSYTRDTDTQYF
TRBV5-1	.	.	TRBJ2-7	TGCGCCAGCAGCTCGCAGGGAAGGGCCTCCTCCTACGAGCAGTACTTC	CASSSQGRASSYEQYF
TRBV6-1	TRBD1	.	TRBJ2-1	TGTGCCAGCGAAACAGGGGATTTTAGGAATGAGCAGTTCTTC	CASETGDFRNEQFF
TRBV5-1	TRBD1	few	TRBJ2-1	TGCGCCAGCAGCCAGGGACAGGGAACCTACAATGAGCAGTTCTTC	CASSQGQGTYNEQFF
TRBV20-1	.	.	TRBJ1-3	TGCAGTGCTAGTTTCGTCCCATACCTGGGAGGAAACACCATATATTTT	CSASFVPYLGGNTIYF
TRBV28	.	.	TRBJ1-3	TGTGCCAGCAGTTTAATGACCTTAAGTGGGAATGCTGGAAACACCATATATTTT	CASSLMTLSGNAGNTIYF
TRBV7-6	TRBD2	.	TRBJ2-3	TGTGCCAGCAGCTCCGGACTAGCGGGGGGATCCACAGATACGCAGTATTTT	CASSSGLAGGSTDTQYF
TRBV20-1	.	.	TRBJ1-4	TGCAGTGCTAGAGATCCGAGAGGAGGGGTTGAAAAACTGTTTTTT	CSARDPRGGVEKLFF
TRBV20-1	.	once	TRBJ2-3	TGCAGTGCTAGAGGGTGGGGGGTGACAGATACGCAGTATTTT	CSARGWGVTDTQYF
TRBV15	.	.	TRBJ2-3	TGTGCCACCAGCTCCCGTGTAGTTAGCACAGATACGCAGTATTTT	CATSSRVVSTDTQYF
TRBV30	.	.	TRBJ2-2	TGTGCCTGGAGGCCCCTGGCTAGCTACTACACCGGGGAGCTGTTTTTT	CAWRPLASYYTGELFF
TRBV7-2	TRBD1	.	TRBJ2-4	TGTGCCAGCAGCTTTTCGGTTAGGACAGGGACCAAAAACATTCAGTACTTC	CASSFSVRTGTKNIQYF
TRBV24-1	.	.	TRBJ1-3	TGTGCCACCAGTGACACCGGACGGACCATATATTTT	CATSDTGRTIYF
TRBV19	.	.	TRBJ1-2	TGTGCCAGTAGCCGGACAGTTCTCGATGGCTACACCTTC	CASSRTVLDGYTF
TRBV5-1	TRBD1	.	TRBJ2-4	TGCGCCAGCAGCCGTCCCGGGACAGATCCAGAAGCCAAAAACATTCAGTACTTC	CASSRPGTDPEAKNIQYF
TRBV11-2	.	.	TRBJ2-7	TGTGCCAGCAGCCAAGGGACCTTTACCTACGAGCAGTACTTC	CASSQGTFTYEQYF
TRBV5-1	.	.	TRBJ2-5	TGCGCCAGCAGTCTGGAGGGGCCCGGGACCCAGTACTTC	CASSLEGPGTQYF
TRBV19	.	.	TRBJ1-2	TGTGCCAGTAGTCCCACCGCCGCCGGGCAAAACTATGGCTACACCTTC	CASSPTAAGQNYGYTF
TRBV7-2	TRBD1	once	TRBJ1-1	TGTGCCAGCAGCTTATGGACAGGGGGCCAGAACACTGAAGCTTTCTTT	CASSLWTGGQNTEAFF
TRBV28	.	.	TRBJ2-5	TGTGCCAGCAGTTTCGTCGACAGGTGGAAAGAGACCCAGTACTTC	CASSFVDRWKETQYF
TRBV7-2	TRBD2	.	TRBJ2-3	TGTGCCAGCAGCTTAGCGGGGGGGTCCCGAGGTACGCAGTATTTT	CASSLAGGSRGTQYF
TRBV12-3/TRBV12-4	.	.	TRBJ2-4	TGTGCCAGCACCTCGTTAAGCGCCTCGGCCAAAAACATTCAGTACTTC	CASTSLSASAKNIQYF
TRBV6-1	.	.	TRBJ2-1	TGTGCCAGCAGCGTCCTCTGGACAAAATCCTACAATGAGCAGTTCTTC	CASSVLWTKSYNEQFF
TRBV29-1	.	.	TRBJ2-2	TGCAGCGTTGGGCAGTCGGACACCGGGGAGCTGTTTTTT	CSVGQSDTGELFF
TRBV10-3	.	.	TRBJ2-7	TGTGCCATCAGTGACCACGACGCGGGGTCCTACGAGCAGTACTTC	CAISDHDAGSYEQYF
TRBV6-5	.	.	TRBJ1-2	TGTGCCAGCAGCTACGGCCAGAGCGGCTACACCTTC	CASSYGQSGYTF
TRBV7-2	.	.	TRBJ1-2	TGTGCCAGCAACCTCGACAGAATTTCCTATGGCTACACCTTC	CASNLDRISYGYTF
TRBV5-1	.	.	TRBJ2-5	TGCGCCAGCAGCTTGGGGAACCCTGCTGCGGAGACCCAGTACTTC	CASSLGNPAAETQYF
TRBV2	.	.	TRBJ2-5	TGTGCCAGCAGTGGACTGAACGTCCAAGAGACCCAGTACTTC	CASSGLNVQETQYF
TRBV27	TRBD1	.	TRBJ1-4	TGTGCCAGCAGTCTGGACCGTACAGGGGGCACTGATGAAAAACTGTTTTTT	CASSLDRTGGTDEKLFF
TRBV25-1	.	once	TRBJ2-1	TGTGCCAGCAGTGTCTACCAAGGAGGGGGAAGGTACAATGAGCAGTTCTTC	CASSVYQGGGRYNEQFF
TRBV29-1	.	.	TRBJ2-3	TGCAGCGTATCAGGGTCTACAGATACGCAGTATTTT	CSVSGSTDTQYF
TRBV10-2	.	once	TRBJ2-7	TGCGCCAGCAGTGATGGTGCGTCGCCTGCCTACGAGCAGTACTTC	CASSDGASPAYEQYF
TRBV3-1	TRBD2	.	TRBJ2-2	TGTGCCAGCAGCCAACCCTTAGCGGGGGGCGAGACCGGGGAGCTGTTTTTT	CASSQPLAGGETGELFF
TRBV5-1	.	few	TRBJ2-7	TGCGCCAGCAGCTTGCCTGATAGGGGGGGAACCTACGAGCAGTACTTC	CASSLPDRGGTYEQYF
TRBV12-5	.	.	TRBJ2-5	TGTGCTAGTGGTTTCGGGCACGAAGAGACCCAGTACTTC	CASGFGHEETQYF
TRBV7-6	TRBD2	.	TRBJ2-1	TGTGCCAGCAGCTTCCAAGCCGGGACTAGGGGGACTTACAATGAGCAGTTCTTC	CASSFQAGTRGTYNEQFF
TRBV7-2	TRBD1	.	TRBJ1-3	TGTGCCAGCAGCTTAGGGGCAGGGACAGCTGGAAACACCATATATTTT	CASSLGAGTAGNTIYF
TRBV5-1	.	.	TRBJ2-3	TGCGCCAGCAGCTTGGCCGCGCGGCTCACAGATACGCAGTATTTT	CASSLAARLTDTQYF
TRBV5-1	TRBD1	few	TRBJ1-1	TGCGCCAGCAGCGGGGGACAGGGATGGACTGAAGCTTTCTTT	CASSGGQGWTEAFF
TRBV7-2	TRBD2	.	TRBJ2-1	TGTGCCAGCAGCCTAGGCGGGGGATTCGTCAATGAGCAGTTCTTC	CASSLGGGFVNEQFF